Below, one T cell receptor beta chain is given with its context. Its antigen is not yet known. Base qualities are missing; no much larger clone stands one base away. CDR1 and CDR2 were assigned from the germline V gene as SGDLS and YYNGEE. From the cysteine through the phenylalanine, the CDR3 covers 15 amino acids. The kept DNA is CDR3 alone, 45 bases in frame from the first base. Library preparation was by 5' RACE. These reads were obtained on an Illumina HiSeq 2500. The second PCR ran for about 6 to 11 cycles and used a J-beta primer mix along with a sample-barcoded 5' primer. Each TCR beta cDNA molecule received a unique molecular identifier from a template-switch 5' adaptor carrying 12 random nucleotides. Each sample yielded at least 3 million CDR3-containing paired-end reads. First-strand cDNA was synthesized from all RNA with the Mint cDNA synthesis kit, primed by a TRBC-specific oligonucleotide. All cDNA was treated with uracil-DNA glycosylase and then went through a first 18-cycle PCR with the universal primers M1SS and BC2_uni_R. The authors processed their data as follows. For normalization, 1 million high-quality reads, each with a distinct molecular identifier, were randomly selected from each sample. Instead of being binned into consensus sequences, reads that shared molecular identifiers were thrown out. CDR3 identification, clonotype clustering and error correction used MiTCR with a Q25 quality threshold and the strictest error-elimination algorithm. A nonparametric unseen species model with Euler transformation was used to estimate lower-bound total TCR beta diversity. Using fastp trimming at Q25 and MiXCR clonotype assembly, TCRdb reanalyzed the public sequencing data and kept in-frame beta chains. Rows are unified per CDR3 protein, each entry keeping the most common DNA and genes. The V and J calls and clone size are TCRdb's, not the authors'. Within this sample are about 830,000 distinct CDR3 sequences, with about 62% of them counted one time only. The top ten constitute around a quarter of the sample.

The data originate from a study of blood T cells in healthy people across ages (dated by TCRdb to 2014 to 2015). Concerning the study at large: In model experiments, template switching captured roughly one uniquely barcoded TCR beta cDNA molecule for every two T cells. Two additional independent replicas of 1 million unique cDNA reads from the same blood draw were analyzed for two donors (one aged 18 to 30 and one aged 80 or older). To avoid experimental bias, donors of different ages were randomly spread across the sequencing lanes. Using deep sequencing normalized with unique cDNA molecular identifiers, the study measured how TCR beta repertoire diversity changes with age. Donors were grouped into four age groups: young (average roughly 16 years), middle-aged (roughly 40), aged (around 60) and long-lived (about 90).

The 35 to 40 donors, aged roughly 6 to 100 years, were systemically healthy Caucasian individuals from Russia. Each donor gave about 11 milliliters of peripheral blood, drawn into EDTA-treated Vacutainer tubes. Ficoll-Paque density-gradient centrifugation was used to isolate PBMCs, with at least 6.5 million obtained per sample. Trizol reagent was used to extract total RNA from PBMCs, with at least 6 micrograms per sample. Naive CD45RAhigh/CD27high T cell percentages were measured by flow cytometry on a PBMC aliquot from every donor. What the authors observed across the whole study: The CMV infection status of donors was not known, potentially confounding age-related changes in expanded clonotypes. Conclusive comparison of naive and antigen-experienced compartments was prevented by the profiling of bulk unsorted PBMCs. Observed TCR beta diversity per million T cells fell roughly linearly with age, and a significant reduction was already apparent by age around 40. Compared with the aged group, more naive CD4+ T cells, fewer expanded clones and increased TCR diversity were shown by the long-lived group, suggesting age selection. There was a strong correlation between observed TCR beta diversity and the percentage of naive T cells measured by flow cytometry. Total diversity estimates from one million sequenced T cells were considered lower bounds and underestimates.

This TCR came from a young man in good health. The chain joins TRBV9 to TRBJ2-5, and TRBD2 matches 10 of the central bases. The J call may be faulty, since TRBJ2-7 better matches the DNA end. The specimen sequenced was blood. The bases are TGTGCCAGCAGCGTAGAACCAGCGGGGGGGCGCGAGCAGTACTTC. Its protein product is CASSVEPAGGREQYF.